The rows below give T cell receptor beta chains drawn from one sample of a study of T cells after yellow fever vaccination. One entry per CDR3 protein, called by TCRdb with MiXCR from the 5' RACE reads. Of more than 110,000 distinct CDR3 sequences in the sample, approximately 6.6% were seen once. Here the sequenced sample was CD4+ T cells sorted from PBMCs, taken 10 days after the yellow fever booster vaccination. All receptors come from a man in his thirties or forties who received the YFV17D yellow fever vaccine. Both conserved end residues are part of each CDR3. Each record gives: J gene, CDR3 length, V gene, clone size, D gene, CDR3 DNA, CDR3 protein. A D gene is named only where the DNA matches it firmly. The listing skips clone size in some rows; elsewhere it reads once, few, many or a size class.

j_call: TRBJ2-7
cdr3_length: 14
v_call: TRBV30
clone_size: many
d_call: TRBD2
cdr3_nt: TGTGCCTTAAAGAGGTCTAGCGGGACCTACGAGCAGTACTTC
cdr3_aa: CALKRSSGTYEQYF

j_call: TRBJ1-4
cdr3_length: 15
v_call: TRBV20-1
clone_size: many
d_call: .
cdr3_nt: TGCAGTGCTAGACCCCTACTCGGAAGGGATGAAAAACTGTTTTTT
cdr3_aa: CSARPLLGRDEKLFF

j_call: TRBJ1-6
cdr3_length: 14
v_call: TRBV7-2
clone_size: few
d_call: TRBD1
cdr3_nt: TGTGCCAGCAGCCTTAGGACAGGGCCCTCACCCCTCCACTTT
cdr3_aa: CASSLRTGPSPLHF

j_call: TRBJ2-1
cdr3_length: 14
v_call: TRBV18
clone_size: many
d_call: .
cdr3_nt: TGTGCCAGCTCACCGCGCAGCTCCTACAATGAGCAGTTCTTC
cdr3_aa: CASSPRSSYNEQFF

j_call: TRBJ2-2
cdr3_length: 15
v_call: TRBV6-5
clone_size: many
d_call: TRBD1
cdr3_nt: TGTGCCAGCAGTTACAAGGACAGGGGGACCGGGGAGCTGTTTTTT
cdr3_aa: CASSYKDRGTGELFF

j_call: TRBJ2-1
cdr3_length: 17
v_call: TRBV20-1
clone_size: many
d_call: .
cdr3_nt: TGCAGTGCTAGAGATCTCGCTCGCGGGCTCTCCTACAATGAGCAGTTCTTC
cdr3_aa: CSARDLARGLSYNEQFF

j_call: TRBJ2-3
cdr3_length: 16
v_call: TRBV10-3
clone_size: many
d_call: TRBD1
cdr3_nt: TGTGCCATCAGTGAGACCGGGACAGGAGTCACAGATACGCAGTATTTT
cdr3_aa: CAISETGTGVTDTQYF

j_call: TRBJ2-2
cdr3_length: 14
v_call: TRBV10-1
clone_size: many
d_call: TRBD2
cdr3_nt: TGCGCCAGCAGTTCGGGGACTAGCGGGAGAAGGCTGTTTTTT
cdr3_aa: CASSSGTSGRRLFF

j_call: TRBJ2-1
cdr3_length: 13
v_call: TRBV28
clone_size: few
d_call: .
cdr3_nt: TGTGCCAGCAGTCCCCCCCCACAGGTGGAGCAGTTCTTC
cdr3_aa: CASSPPPQVEQFF

j_call: TRBJ1-1
cdr3_length: 12
v_call: TRBV29-1
clone_size: many
d_call: .
cdr3_nt: TGCAGCGTTAGCAACAGGAATACTGAAGCTTTCTTT
cdr3_aa: CSVSNRNTEAFF

j_call: TRBJ2-7
cdr3_length: 13
v_call: TRBV10-1
clone_size: many
d_call: TRBD1
cdr3_nt: TGCGCCACTCAAGAGCGGACAGGGCGCGAGCAGTACTTC
cdr3_aa: CATQERTGREQYF

j_call: TRBJ2-1
cdr3_length: 16
v_call: TRBV5-4
clone_size: many
d_call: TRBD2
cdr3_nt: TGTGCCAGCAGCTTCCAAAGCGGGGTGAAATACAATGAGCAGTTCTTC
cdr3_aa: CASSFQSGVKYNEQFF

j_call: TRBJ1-4
cdr3_length: 17
v_call: TRBV20-1
clone_size: .
d_call: TRBD1
cdr3_nt: TGCTGTGCTAACCGCCTCAGGGGGCGCGGAACTAATGAAAAACTGTTTTTT
cdr3_aa: CCANRLRGRGTNEKLFF

j_call: TRBJ2-1
cdr3_length: 14
v_call: TRBV5-1
clone_size: few
d_call: .
cdr3_nt: TGCGCCAGCAGGGTGGGCGACACCTACAATGAGCAGTTCTTC
cdr3_aa: CASRVGDTYNEQFF

j_call: TRBJ1-5
cdr3_length: 15
v_call: TRBV18
clone_size: few
d_call: .
cdr3_nt: TGTGCCAGCTCACCTGACAGTGGGGGCTATCAGCCCCAGCATTTT
cdr3_aa: CASSPDSGGYQPQHF

j_call: TRBJ2-1
cdr3_length: 14
v_call: TRBV7-2
clone_size: many
d_call: TRBD2
cdr3_nt: TGTGCCAGCAGCTTGACTAGCGGGAGCGATGAGCAGTTCTTC
cdr3_aa: CASSLTSGSDEQFF

j_call: TRBJ2-1
cdr3_length: 13
v_call: TRBV10-3
clone_size: many
d_call: .
cdr3_nt: TGTGCCATCGTGGACATGGCTGGCAATGAGCAGTTCTTC
cdr3_aa: CAIVDMAGNEQFF

j_call: TRBJ2-3
cdr3_length: 15
v_call: TRBV6-1
clone_size: many
d_call: .
cdr3_nt: TGTGCCAGTTGGACACAACCATTGGGGGCAGATACGCAGTATTTT
cdr3_aa: CASWTQPLGADTQYF

j_call: TRBJ2-1
cdr3_length: 14
v_call: TRBV20-1
clone_size: few
d_call: TRBD2
cdr3_nt: TGCAGTGCCTCTATAGCGGGAGTTCCCACTGAGCAGTTCTTC
cdr3_aa: CSASIAGVPTEQFF

j_call: TRBJ2-5
cdr3_length: 16
v_call: TRBV3-1
clone_size: few
d_call: TRBD2
cdr3_nt: TGTGCCAGCAGGGGACTAGCGGGAGGACTCCAAGAGACCCAGTACTTC
cdr3_aa: CASRGLAGGLQETQYF

j_call: TRBJ2-7
cdr3_length: 15
v_call: TRBV20-1
clone_size: many
d_call: TRBD2
cdr3_nt: TGCAGTGCACCGTCCTTAGCGGGAGGACCTCAAGAGCAGTACTTC
cdr3_aa: CSAPSLAGGPQEQYF

j_call: TRBJ2-3
cdr3_length: 11
v_call: TRBV20-1
clone_size: many
d_call: .
cdr3_nt: TGCAGTGCAAGGACCACAGATACGCAGTATTTT
cdr3_aa: CSARTTDTQYF

j_call: TRBJ2-6
cdr3_length: 14
v_call: TRBV6-1
clone_size: many
d_call: .
cdr3_nt: TGTGCCAGCGCTCACAGCTCTGGGGCCAACGTCCTGACTTTC
cdr3_aa: CASAHSSGANVLTF

j_call: TRBJ1-4
cdr3_length: 15
v_call: TRBV5-1
clone_size: few
d_call: .
cdr3_nt: TGCGCCAGCAGCTTGACTGGGGTCCGGGGTGAAAAACTGTTTTTT
cdr3_aa: CASSLTGVRGEKLFF

j_call: TRBJ2-1
cdr3_length: 18
v_call: TRBV6-5
clone_size: many
d_call: .
cdr3_nt: TGTGCCAGCAGTAGGCGATCTGACAGACAACACCTGTACAATGAGCAGTTCTTC
cdr3_aa: CASSRRSDRQHLYNEQFF

j_call: TRBJ2-7
cdr3_length: 14
v_call: TRBV12-3/TRBV12-4
clone_size: many
d_call: .
cdr3_nt: TGTGCCAGCAGTTTTGCGGGGGCTACCTACGAGCAGTACTTC
cdr3_aa: CASSFAGATYEQYF

j_call: TRBJ2-7
cdr3_length: 14
v_call: TRBV29-1
clone_size: many
d_call: TRBD1
cdr3_nt: TGCAGCGTTCGGCAGGGGGCGAAAACTTCTGAGCAGTACTTC
cdr3_aa: CSVRQGAKTSEQYF

j_call: TRBJ1-2
cdr3_length: 13
v_call: TRBV4-3
clone_size: many
d_call: .
cdr3_nt: TGCGCCAGCAGCTCGGACGTAGAATATGGCTACACCTTC
cdr3_aa: CASSSDVEYGYTF

j_call: TRBJ2-3
cdr3_length: 15
v_call: TRBV5-4
clone_size: .
d_call: .
cdr3_nt: TGTGCCAGCAGCTCTCCAGGGCTCAGCACAGATACGCAGTATTTT
cdr3_aa: CASSSPGLSTDTQYF

j_call: TRBJ1-5
cdr3_length: 13
v_call: TRBV28
clone_size: many
d_call: .
cdr3_nt: TGTGCCAGCGAGGGGATAGGCAATCAGCCCCAGCATTTT
cdr3_aa: CASEGIGNQPQHF

j_call: TRBJ1-5
cdr3_length: 16
v_call: TRBV6-6
clone_size: .
d_call: .
cdr3_nt: TGTGCCAGCAGCGCCCTGGGGGGGGTTGGGAATCAGCCCCAGCATTTT
cdr3_aa: CASSALGGVGNQPQHF

j_call: TRBJ2-5
cdr3_length: 17
v_call: TRBV24-1
clone_size: many
d_call: .
cdr3_nt: TGTGCCACCAGTGATTTGTTACAGGAAAAGGGCCAAGAGACCCAGTACTTC
cdr3_aa: CATSDLLQEKGQETQYF

j_call: TRBJ1-2
cdr3_length: 13
v_call: TRBV5-1
clone_size: .
d_call: .
cdr3_nt: TGCGCCAGCAGTCCGGACCGCCGGGTTGGCTACACCTTC
cdr3_aa: CASSPDRRVGYTF

j_call: TRBJ2-1
cdr3_length: 16
v_call: TRBV5-1
clone_size: many
d_call: TRBD1
cdr3_nt: TGCGCCAGCAGCACCCAAGGGGACAGAAATAGCAATGAGCAGTTCTTC
cdr3_aa: CASSTQGDRNSNEQFF

j_call: TRBJ2-1
cdr3_length: 14
v_call: TRBV5-1
clone_size: many
d_call: TRBD1
cdr3_nt: TGCGCCAGCAGCTTCGGGACAGCCAACAATGAGCAGTTCTTC
cdr3_aa: CASSFGTANNEQFF

j_call: TRBJ1-3
cdr3_length: 14
v_call: TRBV20-1
clone_size: many
d_call: .
cdr3_nt: TGCAGTGCTTATCACCGGACAGTTGGAAACACCATATATTTT
cdr3_aa: CSAYHRTVGNTIYF

j_call: TRBJ2-6
cdr3_length: 15
v_call: TRBV5-1
clone_size: many
d_call: .
cdr3_nt: TGCGCCAGCAGCCACACCAGCTCTGGGGCCAACGTCCTGACTTTC
cdr3_aa: CASSHTSSGANVLTF

j_call: TRBJ2-5
cdr3_length: 13
v_call: TRBV25-1
clone_size: many
d_call: .
cdr3_nt: TGTGCGCCCACCTCTGGGCAGCGAGAGACCCAGTACTTC
cdr3_aa: CAPTSGQRETQYF

j_call: TRBJ1-2
cdr3_length: 17
v_call: TRBV4-3
clone_size: .
d_call: .
cdr3_nt: TGCGCCAGCAGCCAAGGGAAGGGCCAGGATGTTAACTATGGCTACACCTTC
cdr3_aa: CASSQGKGQDVNYGYTF

j_call: TRBJ2-3
cdr3_length: 13
v_call: TRBV20-1
clone_size: many
d_call: .
cdr3_nt: TGCAGTGCCCTAGAGTTGCAGGGAGATACGCAGTATTTT
cdr3_aa: CSALELQGDTQYF

j_call: TRBJ2-4
cdr3_length: 15
v_call: TRBV7-9
clone_size: few
d_call: .
cdr3_nt: TGTGCCAGCAGCCTTGAGGGCCTAGCCAAAAACATTCAGTACTTC
cdr3_aa: CASSLEGLAKNIQYF

j_call: TRBJ2-5
cdr3_length: 16
v_call: TRBV7-2
clone_size: many
d_call: TRBD2
cdr3_nt: TGTGCCAGCAGCTCTGGACTAGCGGGAGGGCAAGAGACCCAGTACTTC
cdr3_aa: CASSSGLAGGQETQYF

j_call: TRBJ1-2
cdr3_length: 10
v_call: TRBV20-1
clone_size: many
d_call: .
cdr3_nt: TGCAGTGCTAACCGGGCTGGCTACACCTTC
cdr3_aa: CSANRAGYTF

j_call: TRBJ2-3
cdr3_length: 15
v_call: TRBV11-2
clone_size: few
d_call: .
cdr3_nt: TGTGCCAGCAGTTTTAGAAGGAGCCTCACAGATACGCAGTATTTT
cdr3_aa: CASSFRRSLTDTQYF

j_call: TRBJ1-1
cdr3_length: 14
v_call: TRBV10-3
clone_size: many
d_call: .
cdr3_nt: TGTGCCATCAGGCCCACGACAGGTGTCACTGAAGCTTTCTTT
cdr3_aa: CAIRPTTGVTEAFF